Shown below are 20 T cell receptor beta chains from a single sample sequenced in a study of identical twins' blood T cells. TCRdb redid the calling of the 5' RACE reads with MiXCR, one entry per CDR3 protein. Seen here are a few hundred thousand distinct CDR3 sequences, roughly 27% observed once, and the top ten hold 5.5% to 6.5%. Sequencing input: PBMCs. The source of these receptors is a woman between 18 and 50 years old in good health.

This clonotype showed up just a few times. The genes are TRBV6-1 and TRBJ2-7, with D perhaps matching TRBD2 (6 bases). Germline V gene lookup returns CDR1 MNHNS and CDR2 SASEGT. Trimming pared 6 bases from V and 2 bases from J, leaving 8 bases between. The CDR3 loop spans 12 amino acids. The CDR3 nucleotides read TGTGCCAGCAGGGGACTCCCCTACGAGCAGTACTTC. As protein: CASRGLPYEQYF.

The rearrangement uses TRBV11-3 and TRBJ1-1; a possible D gene is TRBD1 (5 bases). V was cut by 5 bases and J by 1 base, with 14 bases left in between. Germline V CDR1 and CDR2: SGHNT, YENEEA. The CDR3 sequence is 15 residues long. CDR3 region: CASSKGRQPNTEAFF. CDR3 coding DNA: TGTGCCAGCAGCAAGGGACGGCAACCGAACACTGAAGCTTTCTTT.

This clonotype has more than one count but fewer than ten. The rearrangement links TRBV20-1 to TRBJ2-7, with TRBD2 as a possible D gene (6 bases). Trimming took 6 bases from V and 3 from J, leaving 18 bases between them. The CDR3 runs to 14 residues. Germline V gene sequence: CDR1 DFQATT, CDR2 SNEGSKA (reference sequence). As DNA, the CDR3 is TGCAGTGCCGATAGAAGGGACGGGAGCTACGAGCAGTACTTC. It codes for CSADRRDGSYEQYF.

This clonotype was counted only a few times. The rearrangement uses TRBV6-2 or TRBV6-3 and TRBJ1-1; tentatively, D is TRBD1 (6 bases). The CDR3 contains 15 residues. The V gene's germline CDR1 is MNHEY and CDR2 SVGEGT. Trimming left V 7 bases short and J 1 base short, with 16 bases between. The CDR3 is CASNWGPAGNTEAFF. The CDR3, as DNA: TGTGCCAGCAATTGGGGGCCTGCGGGGAACACTGAAGCTTTCTTT.

CDR3 coding DNA: TGTGCCAGCAGTTCTCACCCAGGGGTCCCTGAAGCTTTCTTT. This sequence encodes CASSSHPGVPEAFF. This sequence joins TRBV27 and TRBJ1-1, with D possibly being TRBD1 (6 bases). Trimming pared 4 bases from V and 6 bases from J, leaving 15 bases between. The CDR3 runs 14 residues. Germline V gene sequence: CDR1 MNHEY, CDR2 SMNVEV (reference sequence).

The chain carries TRBV9 and TRBJ2-2; TRBD2 is a possible D gene (5 bases). CDR3 length: 15 residues. CDR1 SGDLS and CDR2 YYNGEE come from the germline V gene. The V and J ends lost 4 bases and 5 bases respectively, with 15 bases between them. The CDR3, as DNA: TGTGCCAGCAGCCCAACTAGATTAGTAACCGGGGAGCTGTTTTTT. It is translated as CASSPTRLVTGELFF. Variable domain in full (rest from reference TRBV9 and TRBJ2-2): DSGVTQTPKHLITATGQRVTLRCSPRSGDLSVYWYQQSLDQGLQFLIQYYNGEERAKGNILERFSAQQFPDLHSELNLSSLELGDSALYFCASSPTRLVTGELFFGEGSRLTVL.

Notes on this clonotype: Mismatch with germline at one junction end may stem from a read error. The CDR3 sequence is CASSSQMNTKAFF. For the CDR3, the DNA is TGTGCCAGCAGCTCCCAGATGAACACTAAAGCTTTCTTT. The chain employs TRBV5-6 and TRBJ1-1; D not resolved. Germline V gene lookup returns CDR1 SGHDT and CDR2 YYEEEE. CDR3 length equals 13 residues.

V and J are TRBV10-1 and TRBJ1-1; D gene uncertain. The CDR3 runs 13 residues. Germline CDR1 is WNHNN and CDR2 is SYGVQD (reference sequence). Trimming removed 3 bases at V and 3 bases at J, with 8 bases between. The CDR3 is CASSETVHTEAFF. For the CDR3, the DNA is TGCGCCAGCAGTGAAACAGTCCACACTGAAGCTTTCTTT.

The chain employs TRBV2 and TRBJ2-1, with 7 bases that match TRBD1. The CDR3 contains 15 residues. The V and J ends lost 6 bases and 5 bases, in that order; junction bases with no gene match: 10. The germline V gene has CDR1 SNHLY and CDR2 FYNNEI. CDR3 in amino acids: CASSPDRVPHNEQFF. The CDR3 DNA sequence: TGTGCCAGCAGCCCAGACAGGGTTCCCCACAATGAGCAGTTCTTC.

Many counts were recorded for this clonotype. V is TRBV12-3 or TRBV12-4 and J is TRBJ2-3; 8 positions match TRBD1. This CDR3 comprises 14 residues. The J segment lost 5 bases and the V segment lost 3 bases, leaving 4 bases of the junction unmatched. The CDR3 loop reads CASSLTGVGDTQYF. The CDR3 nucleotides are TGTGCCAGCAGTTTGACAGGGGTGGGAGATACGCAGTATTTT.

J is TRBJ1-3 and V is TRBV25-1; D may be TRBD1 (5 bases). This CDR3 region has 14 residues. CDR1 is MGHDK and CDR2 is SYGVNS in the germline V gene. Trimming removed 4 bases from V and 2 bases from J, with 9 bases in between. The CDR3 reads CASSAGLTGNTIYF. The CDR3 bases are TGTGCCAGCAGTGCGGGGCTAACTGGAAACACCATATATTTT. The full variable domain, with the rest looked up from reference TRBV25-1 and TRBJ1-3, is EADIYQTPRYLVIGTGKKITLECSQTMGHDKMYWYQQDPGMELHLIHYSYGVNSTEKGDLSSESTVSRIRTEHFPLTLESARPSHTSQYLCASSAGLTGNTIYFGEGSWLTVV.

V usage is TRBV7-9 and J usage is TRBJ2-3, with D unclear. There are 12 residues in the CDR3. Trimming removed 4 bases from V and 7 bases from J, with 9 bases in between. Looked up from germline, CDR1 is SEHNR and CDR2 is FQNEAQ (reference sequence). The CDR3 reads CASSSLANTQYF. The CDR3 DNA sequence: TGTGCCAGCAGCTCACTGGCAAATACGCAGTATTTT.

The chain is built from TRBV12-3 or TRBV12-4 and TRBJ1-2; D is ambiguous. V shed 3 bases and J shed 0 bases, with 8 bases lying between them. The CDR3 covers 14 residues. CDR3 sequence (DNA): TGTGCCAGCAGTTTTTACCCTCCTAACTATGGCTACACCTTC. Translated: CASSFYPPNYGYTF.

This clonotype was counted between two and nine times. V usage is TRBV20-1 and J usage is TRBJ1-3; D is uncertain. The CDR3 length is 13 residues. Between the trimmed V and J ends, which lost 7 bases and 2 bases, there was a span of 12 bases. CDR1 and CDR2 from the germline V gene are DFQATT and SNEGSKA (reference sequence). The CDR3 DNA reads TGCAGTGTTTCACAGCCTCCTGGAAACACCATATATTTT. Protein: CSVSQPPGNTIYF.

The CDR3, as DNA: TGTGCCAGCAGCCCACATCCCCTCTTCAATGAGCAGTTCTTC. Residues: CASSPHPLFNEQFF. V is TRBV7-9 and J is TRBJ2-1; D gene ambiguous. V lost 5 bases and J lost 6, with 14 bases in between. The CDR3 loop spans 14 amino acids. Germline V gene lookup returns CDR1 SEHNR and CDR2 FQNEAQ (reference sequence). Together with reference TRBV7-9 and TRBJ2-1, the CDR3 gives the full variable domain: DTGVSQNPRHKITKRGQNVTFRCDPISEHNRLYWYRQTLGQGPEFLTYFQNEAQLEKSRLLSDRFSAERPKGSFSTLEIQRTEQGDSAMYLCASSPHPLFNEQFFGPGTRLTVL.

V gene TRBV20-1 combines with J gene TRBJ1-3; 8 bases align to TRBD1. The V segment lost 5 bases and the J segment 0 bases; nucleotides outside the gene matches: 12. Germline V gene lookup returns CDR1 DFQATT and CDR2 SNEGSKA (reference sequence). CDR3 length: 17 amino acids. The CDR3 spells CSAREFGTGYSGNTIYF. The CDR3 DNA sequence: TGCAGTGCTCGTGAATTTGGGACAGGCTACTCTGGAAACACCATATATTTT.

This chain joins TRBV30 and TRBJ1-3; D not certain. V lost 4 bases and J 2 bases, leaving 9 bases between the germline ends. The CDR3 has 13 amino acids. The germline CDR1 and CDR2 sequences are GTSNPN and SVGIG (reference sequence). The CDR3 DNA reads TGTGCCTGGAATTACTTGGCTGGAAACACCATATATTTT. Translating it yields CAWNYLAGNTIYF.

This clonotype appeared many times. The chain carries TRBV29-1 and TRBJ1-1, with unresolved D. The CDR3 length is 14 residues. Germline assignment: CDR1 SQVTM and CDR2 ANQGSEA. Trimming shortened V by 4 bases and J by 2 bases, and 14 bases separated the two germline ends. CDR3 nucleotide sequence: TGCAGCGTTGTCCCCAGGCGCGATAACACTGAAGCTTTCTTT. As protein: CSVVPRRDNTEAFF.

J is TRBJ1-3 and V is TRBV7-2; perhaps TRBD1 as D (6 bases). Trimming shortened V by 8 bases and J by 0 bases, and 17 bases separated the two germline ends. CDR1 is SGHTA, CDR2 FQGNSA, per germline. The CDR3 is 16 amino acids. For the CDR3, the DNA is TGTGCCAGCTCCAAAGGGGGGCAAAACTCTGGAAACACCATATATTTT. This gives the protein CASSKGGQNSGNTIYF.

This clonotype was picked up a small number of times. J is TRBJ2-1 and V is TRBV5-1; 7 bases map to TRBD2. This CDR3 comprises 15 residues. In germline, CDR1 is SGHRS, CDR2 YFSETQ. The ends lost 0 bases at V and 6 bases at J; junction bases unmatched: 6. The CDR3 reads CASSLEAGVGNEQFF. CDR3 coding DNA: TGCGCCAGCAGCTTGGAGGCGGGAGTTGGCAATGAGCAGTTCTTC.